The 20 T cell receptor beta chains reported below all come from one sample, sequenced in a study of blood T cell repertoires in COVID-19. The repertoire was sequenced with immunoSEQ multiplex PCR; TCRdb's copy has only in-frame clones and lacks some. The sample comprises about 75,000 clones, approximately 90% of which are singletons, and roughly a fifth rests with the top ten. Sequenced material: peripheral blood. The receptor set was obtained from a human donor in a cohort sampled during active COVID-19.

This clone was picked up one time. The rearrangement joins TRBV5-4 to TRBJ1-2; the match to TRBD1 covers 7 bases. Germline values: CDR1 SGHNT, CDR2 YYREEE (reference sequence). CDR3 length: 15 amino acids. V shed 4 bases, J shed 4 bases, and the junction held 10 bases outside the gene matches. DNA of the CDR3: TGTGCCAGCAGCCGGGCTCGGGACAGCGGCTATGGCTACACCTTC. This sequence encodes CASSRARDSGYGYTF.

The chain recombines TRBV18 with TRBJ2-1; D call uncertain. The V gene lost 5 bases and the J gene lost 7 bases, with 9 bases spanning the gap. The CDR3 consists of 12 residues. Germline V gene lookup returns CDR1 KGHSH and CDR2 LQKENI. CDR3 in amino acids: CASSFSRNEQFF. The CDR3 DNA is TGTGCCAGCTCATTTTCTAGGAATGAGCAGTTCTTC.

CDR3 in DNA: TGTGCCAGCAGTTTCTGGGAGGGAAACTATGGCTACACCTTC. It yields the protein CASSFWEGNYGYTF. The rearrangement links TRBV27 to TRBJ1-2; D not resolved. The CDR3 extends over 14 amino acids. V was pared by 3 bases and J by 2 bases, with 10 bases between. The V gene's germline CDR1 is MNHEY and CDR2 SMNVEV (reference sequence).

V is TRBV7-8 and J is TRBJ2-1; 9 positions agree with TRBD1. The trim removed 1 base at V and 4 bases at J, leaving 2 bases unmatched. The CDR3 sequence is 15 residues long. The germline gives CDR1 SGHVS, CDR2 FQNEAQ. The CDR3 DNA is TGTGCCAGCAGCTTAGACAGGGGGCTATACAATGAGCAGTTCTTC. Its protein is CASSLDRGLYNEQFF.

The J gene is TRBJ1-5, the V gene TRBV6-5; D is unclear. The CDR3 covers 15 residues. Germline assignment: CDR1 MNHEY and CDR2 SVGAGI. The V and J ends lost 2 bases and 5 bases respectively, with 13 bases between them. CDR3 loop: CASSYTSGEDQPQHF. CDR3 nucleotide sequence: TGTGCCAGCAGTTACACCTCCGGGGAGGATCAGCCCCAGCATTTT.

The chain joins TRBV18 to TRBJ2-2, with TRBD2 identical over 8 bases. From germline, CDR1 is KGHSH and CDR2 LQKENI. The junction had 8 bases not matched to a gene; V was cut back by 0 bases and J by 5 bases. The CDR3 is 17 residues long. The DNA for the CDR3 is TGTGCCAGCTCACCACCAAAGGCGGGAGGAGTAACCGGGGAGCTGTTTTTT. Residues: CASSPPKAGGVTGELFF.

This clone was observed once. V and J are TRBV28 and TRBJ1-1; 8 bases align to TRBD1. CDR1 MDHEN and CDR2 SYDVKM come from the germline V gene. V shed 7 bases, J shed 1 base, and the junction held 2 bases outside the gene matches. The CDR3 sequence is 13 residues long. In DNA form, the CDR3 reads TGTGCCAGCATAGGACAGGGGAACACTGAAGCTTTCTTT. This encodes CASIGQGNTEAFF.

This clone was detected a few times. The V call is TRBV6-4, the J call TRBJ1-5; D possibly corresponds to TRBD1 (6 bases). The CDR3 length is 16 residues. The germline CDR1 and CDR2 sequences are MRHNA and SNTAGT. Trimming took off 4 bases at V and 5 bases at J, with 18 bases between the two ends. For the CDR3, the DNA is TGTGCCAGCAGTGGTTGTGGGAACAGGGTGGATCAGCCCCAGCATTTT. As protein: CASSGCGNRVDQPQHF.

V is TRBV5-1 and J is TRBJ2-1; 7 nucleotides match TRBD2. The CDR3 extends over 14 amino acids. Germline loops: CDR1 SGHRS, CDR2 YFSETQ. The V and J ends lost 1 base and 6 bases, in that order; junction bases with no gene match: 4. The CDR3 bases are TGCGCCAGCAGCTTGACGCCTAGCGGCAATGAGCAGTTCTTC. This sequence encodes CASSLTPSGNEQFF.

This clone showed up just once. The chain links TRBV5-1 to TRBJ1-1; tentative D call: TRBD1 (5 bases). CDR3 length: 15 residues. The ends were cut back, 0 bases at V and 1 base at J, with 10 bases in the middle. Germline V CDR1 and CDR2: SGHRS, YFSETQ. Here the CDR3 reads CASSLDRIANTEAFF. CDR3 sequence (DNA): TGCGCCAGCAGCTTGGACAGGATCGCGAACACTGAAGCTTTCTTT.

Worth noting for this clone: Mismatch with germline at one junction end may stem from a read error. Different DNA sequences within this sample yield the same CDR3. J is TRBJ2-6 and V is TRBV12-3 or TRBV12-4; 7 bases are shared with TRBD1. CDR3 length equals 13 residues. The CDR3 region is CASRTTGANVLTF. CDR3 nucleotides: TGTGCCAGCAGGACTACAGGGGCCAATGTCCTGACTTTC.

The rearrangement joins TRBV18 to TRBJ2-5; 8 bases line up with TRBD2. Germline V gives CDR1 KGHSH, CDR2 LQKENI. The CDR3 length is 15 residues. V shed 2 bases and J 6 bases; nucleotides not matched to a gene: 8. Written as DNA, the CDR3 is TGTGCCAGCTCACCAGGCGAGGTAGCGGGGAAGACCCAGTACTTC. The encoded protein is CASSPGEVAGKTQYF.

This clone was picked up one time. CDR3: CASSGQGRVIYEQYF. CDR3 bases: TGTGCCAGCAGCGGACAGGGGAGGGTTATTTACGAGCAGTACTTC. The rearrangement joins TRBV27 to TRBJ2-7; TRBD1 agrees at 9 bases. J lost 4 bases, V lost 6 bases, and 10 bases had no gene match. The CDR3 is 15 residues long. Germline CDR1 reads MNHEY; CDR2 reads SMNVEV (reference sequence).

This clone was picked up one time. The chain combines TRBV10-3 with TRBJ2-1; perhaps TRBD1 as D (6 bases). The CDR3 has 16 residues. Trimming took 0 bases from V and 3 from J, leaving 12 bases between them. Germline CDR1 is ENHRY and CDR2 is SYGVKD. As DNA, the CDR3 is TGTGCCATCAGTGAGTCGAGTGGCAGGGGCTACAATGAGCAGTTCTTC. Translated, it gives CAISESSGRGYNEQFF.

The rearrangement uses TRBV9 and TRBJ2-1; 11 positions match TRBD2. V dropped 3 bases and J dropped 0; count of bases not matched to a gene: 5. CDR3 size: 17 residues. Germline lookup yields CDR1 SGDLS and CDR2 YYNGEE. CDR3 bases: TGTGCCAGCAGCGAGATTAGCGGGAGGGACTCCTACAATGAGCAGTTCTTC. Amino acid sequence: CASSEISGRDSYNEQFF.

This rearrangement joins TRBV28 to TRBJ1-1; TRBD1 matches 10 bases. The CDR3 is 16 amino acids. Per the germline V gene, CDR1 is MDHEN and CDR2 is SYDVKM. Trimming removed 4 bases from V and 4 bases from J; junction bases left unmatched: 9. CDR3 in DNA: TGTGCCAGCAGTTACTCCGGGACAGGGGAGGTCACTGAAGCTTTCTTT. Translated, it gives CASSYSGTGEVTEAFF.

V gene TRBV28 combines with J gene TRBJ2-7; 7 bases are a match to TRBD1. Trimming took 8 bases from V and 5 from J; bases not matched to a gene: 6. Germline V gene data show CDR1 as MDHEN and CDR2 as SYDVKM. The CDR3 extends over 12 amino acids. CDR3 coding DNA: TGTGCCAGCCTTGGACAGGTAAACGAGCAGTACTTC. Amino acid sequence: CASLGQVNEQYF.

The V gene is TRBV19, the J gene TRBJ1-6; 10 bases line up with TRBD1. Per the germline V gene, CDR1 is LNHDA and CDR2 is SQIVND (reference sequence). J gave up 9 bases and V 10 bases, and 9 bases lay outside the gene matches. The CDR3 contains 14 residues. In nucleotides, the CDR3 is TGTGCCACCCGACCCGGGACAGGGGCTTCACCCCTCCACTTT. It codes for CATRPGTGASPLHF.

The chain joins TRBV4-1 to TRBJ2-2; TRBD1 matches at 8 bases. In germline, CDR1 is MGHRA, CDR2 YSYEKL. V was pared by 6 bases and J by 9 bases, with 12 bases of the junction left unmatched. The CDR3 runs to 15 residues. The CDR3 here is CASRDPDRVKRELFF. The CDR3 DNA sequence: TGCGCCAGCAGGGATCCGGACAGGGTCAAAAGGGAGCTGTTTTTT.

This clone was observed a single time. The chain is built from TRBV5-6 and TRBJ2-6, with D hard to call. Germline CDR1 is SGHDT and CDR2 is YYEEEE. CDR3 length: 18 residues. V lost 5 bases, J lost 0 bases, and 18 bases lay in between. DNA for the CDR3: TGTGCCAGCAGATACAAAGCCAGGTATGGCTCTGGGGCCAACGTCCTGACTTTC. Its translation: CASRYKARYGSGANVLTF.